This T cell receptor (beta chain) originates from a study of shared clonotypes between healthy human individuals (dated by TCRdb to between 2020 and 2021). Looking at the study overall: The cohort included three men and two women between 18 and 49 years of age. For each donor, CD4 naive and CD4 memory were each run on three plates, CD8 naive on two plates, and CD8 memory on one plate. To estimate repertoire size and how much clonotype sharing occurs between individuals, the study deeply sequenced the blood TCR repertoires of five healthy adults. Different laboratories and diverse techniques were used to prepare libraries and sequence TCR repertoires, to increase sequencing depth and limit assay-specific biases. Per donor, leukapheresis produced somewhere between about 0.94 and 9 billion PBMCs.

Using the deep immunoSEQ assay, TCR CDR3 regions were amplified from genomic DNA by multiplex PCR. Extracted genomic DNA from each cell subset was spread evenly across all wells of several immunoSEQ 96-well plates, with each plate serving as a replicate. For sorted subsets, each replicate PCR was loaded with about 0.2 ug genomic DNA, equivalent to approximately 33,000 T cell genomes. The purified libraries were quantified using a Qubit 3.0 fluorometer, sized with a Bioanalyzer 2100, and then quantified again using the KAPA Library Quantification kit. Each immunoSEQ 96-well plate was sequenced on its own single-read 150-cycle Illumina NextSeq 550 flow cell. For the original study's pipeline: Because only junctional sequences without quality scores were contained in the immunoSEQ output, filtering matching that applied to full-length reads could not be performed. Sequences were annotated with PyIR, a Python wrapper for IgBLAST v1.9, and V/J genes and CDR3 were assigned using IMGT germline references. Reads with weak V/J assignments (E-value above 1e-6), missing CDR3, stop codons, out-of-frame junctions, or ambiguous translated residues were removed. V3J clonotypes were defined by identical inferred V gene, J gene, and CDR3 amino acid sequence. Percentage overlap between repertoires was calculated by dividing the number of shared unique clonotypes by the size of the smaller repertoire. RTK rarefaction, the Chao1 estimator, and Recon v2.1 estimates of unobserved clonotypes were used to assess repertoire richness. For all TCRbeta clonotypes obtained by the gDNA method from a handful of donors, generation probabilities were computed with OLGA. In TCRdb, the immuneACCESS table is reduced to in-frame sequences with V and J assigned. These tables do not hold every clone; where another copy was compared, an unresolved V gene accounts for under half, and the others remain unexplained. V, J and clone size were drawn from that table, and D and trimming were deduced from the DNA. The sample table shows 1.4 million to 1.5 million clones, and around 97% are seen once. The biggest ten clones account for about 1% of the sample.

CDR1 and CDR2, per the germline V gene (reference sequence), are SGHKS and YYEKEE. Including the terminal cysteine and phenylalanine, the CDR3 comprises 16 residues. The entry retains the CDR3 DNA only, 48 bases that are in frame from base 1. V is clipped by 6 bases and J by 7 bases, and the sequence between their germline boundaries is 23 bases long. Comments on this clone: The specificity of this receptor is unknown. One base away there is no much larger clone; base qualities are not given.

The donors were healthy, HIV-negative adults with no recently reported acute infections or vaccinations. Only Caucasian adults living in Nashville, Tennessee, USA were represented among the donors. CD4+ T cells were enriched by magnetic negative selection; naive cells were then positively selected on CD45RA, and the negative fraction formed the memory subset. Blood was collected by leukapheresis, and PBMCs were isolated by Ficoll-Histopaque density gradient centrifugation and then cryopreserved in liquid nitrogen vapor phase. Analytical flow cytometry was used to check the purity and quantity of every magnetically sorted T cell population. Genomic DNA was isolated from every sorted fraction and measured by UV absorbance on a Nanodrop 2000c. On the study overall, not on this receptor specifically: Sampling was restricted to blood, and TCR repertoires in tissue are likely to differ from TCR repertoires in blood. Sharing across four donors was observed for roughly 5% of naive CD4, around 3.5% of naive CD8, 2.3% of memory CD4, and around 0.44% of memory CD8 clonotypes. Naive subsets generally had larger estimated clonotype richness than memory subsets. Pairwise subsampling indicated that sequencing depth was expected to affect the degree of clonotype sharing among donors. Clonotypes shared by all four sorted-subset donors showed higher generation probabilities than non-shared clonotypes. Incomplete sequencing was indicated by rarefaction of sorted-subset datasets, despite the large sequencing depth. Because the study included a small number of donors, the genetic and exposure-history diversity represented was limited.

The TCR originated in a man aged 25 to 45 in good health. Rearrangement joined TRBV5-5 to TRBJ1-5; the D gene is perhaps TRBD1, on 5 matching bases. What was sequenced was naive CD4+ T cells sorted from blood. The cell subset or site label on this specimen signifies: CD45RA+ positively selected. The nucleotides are TGTGCCAGCACCCCCGAGCGGGGGTGGTCCGGACAGCCCCAGCATTTT. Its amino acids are CASTPERGWSGQPQHF.